The 26 T cell receptor beta chains below come from one sample, sequenced in a study of blood T cell repertoires in COVID-19. The assay was immunoSEQ multiplex PCR, and TCRdb's table has in-frame clones only and misses some. The profile shows about 130,000 clones, 70% to 80% of them singletons. Sequences were obtained from peripheral blood. The receptors originated from a man in his 60s who had recovered from COVID-19.

CDR3 residues: CASSQTGLSSYEQYF. Written as DNA, the CDR3 is TGTGCCAGCAGCCAAACAGGGTTAAGCTCCTACGAGCAGTACTTC. The genes are TRBV3-1 (or the pseudogene TRBV3-2) and TRBJ2-7; D may be TRBD1 (6 bases). Trimming pared 2 bases from V and 0 bases from J, leaving 11 bases between. This CDR3 region has 15 residues. The germline V gene has CDR1 LGHDT and CDR2 YNNKEL (reference sequence).

The chain combines TRBV9 with TRBJ2-3; 8 nucleotides align to TRBD1. V lost 3 bases, J lost 4 bases, and 1 base stayed unmatched. Germline values: CDR1 SGDLS, CDR2 YYNGEE. The CDR3 loop spans 13 amino acids. DNA of the CDR3: TGTGCCAGCAGCGAGGACAGGGCAGATACGCAGTATTTT. Protein product: CASSEDRADTQYF.

The V gene is TRBV6-2 or TRBV6-3, the J gene TRBJ2-2; possibly TRBD1 for D (6 bases). Trimming removed 5 bases from V and 7 bases from J, with 17 bases in between. Germline CDR1 reads MNHEY; CDR2 reads SVGEGT. CDR3 length equals 15 residues. In DNA, the CDR3 is TGTGCCAGCAGTCAACACACAGGGAACTACGGGGAGCTGTTTTTT. Protein sequence: CASSQHTGNYGELFF.

This clone was picked up a small number of times. The chain carries TRBV29-1 and TRBJ2-3, with a tentative D call TRBD2 (6 bases). This CDR3 is 15 amino acids long. The V gene lost 5 bases and the J gene lost 4 bases, with 19 bases spanning the gap. Germline V gives CDR1 SQVTM, CDR2 ANQGSEA. The CDR3 loop is CSVQAGTRKSDTQYF. CDR3 in DNA: TGCAGCGTTCAGGCCGGGACTCGAAAGTCAGATACGCAGTATTTT.

The chain recombines TRBV10-3 with TRBJ1-1; D is possibly TRBD1 (5 bases). The CDR3 is 13 amino acids. Trimming cost V 3 bases and J 5 bases, with 10 bases left between them. In germline, CDR1 is ENHRY, CDR2 SYGVKD. The CDR3 sequence: CAISEGVGTEAFF. The DNA of the CDR3 is TGTGCCATCAGTGAAGGGGTGGGGACTGAAGCTTTCTTT.

This clone was seen just once. J is TRBJ1-2 and V is TRBV6-5; 7 positions agree with TRBD1. The CDR3 sequence is 14 residues long. Germline V CDR1 and CDR2: MNHEY, SVGAGI. With 4 bases clipped from V and 2 bases from J, the junction kept 4 bases outside the gene matches. The chain's CDR3 is CASSSDRANYGYTF. The CDR3 nucleotides read TGTGCCAGCAGTTCCGACAGGGCCAACTATGGCTACACCTTC.

The chain carries TRBV19 and TRBJ1-5; 7 positions agree with TRBD1. Unmatched junction bases numbered 2, after V lost 4 bases and J lost 2 bases. This CDR3 is built from 14 residues. Per the germline V gene, CDR1 is LNHDA and CDR2 is SQIVND (reference sequence). The CDR3 loop reads CASSSTGGNQPQHF. The DNA for the CDR3 is TGTGCCAGTAGTAGTACAGGGGGCAATCAGCCCCAGCATTTT. Based on the CDR3 plus reference TRBV19 and TRBJ1-5, the full variable domain is DGGITQSPKYLFRKEGQNVTLSCEQNLNHDAMYWYRQDPGQGLRLIYYSQIVNDFQKGDIAEGYSVSREKKESFPLTVTSAQKNPTAFYLCASSSTGGNQPQHFGDGTRLSIL.

V gene TRBV11-2 combines with J gene TRBJ1-1; D is unclear. Germline values: CDR1 SGHAT, CDR2 FQNNGV. V dropped 5 bases and J dropped 1 base, with 11 bases sitting between them. The CDR3 covers 14 residues. CDR3 region: CASSQPSGNTEAFF. The CDR3, as DNA: TGTGCCAGCAGCCAACCTTCCGGGAACACTGAAGCTTTCTTT.

The rearrangement links TRBV2 to TRBJ1-2; 7 bases fit TRBD1. The CDR3 length is 14 residues. Germline CDR1 SNHLY, CDR2 FYNNEI. V was clipped by 5 bases and J by 2 bases; unmatched bases: 5. CDR3 DNA sequence: TGTGCCAGCAGTCAACAGGGGAGCAACTATGGCTACACCTTC. This encodes CASSQQGSNYGYTF. The full variable domain, completed using reference TRBV2 and TRBJ1-2, is EPEVTQTPSHQVTQMGQEVILRCVPISNHLYFYWYRQILGQKVEFLVSFYNNEISEKSEIFDDQFSVERPDGSNFTLKIRSTKLEDSAMYFCASSQQGSNYGYTFGSGTRLTVV.

This chain links TRBV12-3 or TRBV12-4 with TRBJ1-2; 7 bases match TRBD1. Trimming cost V 3 bases and J 4 bases; bases outside gene matches: 2. The CDR3 runs to 13 residues. This CDR3 is CASSLGQTYGYTF. Here the CDR3 DNA reads TGTGCCAGCAGTTTGGGACAGACCTATGGCTACACCTTC.

The V and J genes are TRBV6-4 and TRBJ1-5, with TRBD1 matching over 8 bases. V lost 5 bases, J lost 7 bases, and 7 bases stayed unmatched. The CDR3 extends over 14 amino acids. Germline-derived CDR1 and CDR2 are MRHNA and SNTAGT. Here the CDR3 DNA reads TGTGCCAGCAGTTTTGGACAGGGAGAACAGCCCCAGCATTTT. This gives the protein CASSFGQGEQPQHF.

The V call is TRBV6-2 or TRBV6-3, the J call TRBJ1-1; D might be TRBD1 (5 bases). V shed 0 bases and J shed 4 bases, with 9 bases lying between them. The germline CDR1 and CDR2 sequences are MNHEY and SVGEGT. This CDR3 contains 14 residues. Written as DNA, the CDR3 is TGTGCCAGCAGTTACTCGGTGGGGCCCACTGAAGCTTTCTTT. The encoded protein is CASSYSVGPTEAFF.

This sequence joins TRBV24-1 and TRBJ2-7; 7 bases match TRBD2. This CDR3 contains 14 residues. V lost 2 bases and J lost 7; bases outside the gene matches: 7. Germline V CDR1 and CDR2: KGHDR, SFDVKD. DNA for the CDR3: TGTGCCACCAGTGATTCCCGTGGGGGGGGTGAGCAGTACTTC. This codes for CATSDSRGGGEQYF.

V usage is TRBV5-1 and J usage is TRBJ1-4, with D perhaps TRBD1 (5 bases). V was cut by 0 bases and J by 4 bases, with 13 bases left in between. CDR1 and CDR2 from the germline V gene are SGHRS and YFSETQ. This CDR3 is 16 amino acids long. The CDR3 DNA reads as TGCGCCAGCAGCTTGGACCCTCAGGGCGTTAATGAAAAACTGTTTTTT. It encodes CASSLDPQGVNEKLFF.

The rearrangement uses TRBV6-1 and TRBJ1-3, with D possibly TRBD1 on 6 matching bases. The V gene's germline CDR1 is MNHNS and CDR2 SASEGT. V shed 3 bases and J shed 4 bases, with 10 bases lying between them. The CDR3 extends over 14 amino acids. In DNA, the CDR3 is TGTGCCAGCAGTGAGCAGGGGCTCGGAAACACCATATATTTT. Translating it yields CASSEQGLGNTIYF.

This clone was found a few times. The J gene is TRBJ2-7, the V gene TRBV2, with no clear D. V lost 4 bases and J lost 1, with 8 bases in between. The CDR3 runs 13 residues. Germline loops: CDR1 SNHLY, CDR2 FYNNEI. The CDR3 protein is CASSAGGSYEQYF. The CDR3, as DNA: TGTGCCAGCAGTGCAGGTGGGTCCTACGAGCAGTACTTC.

This clone was counted only a few times. This CDR3 is CSIGQGGDYEQYF. Here the CDR3 DNA reads TGCAGCATCGGACAGGGGGGCGACTACGAGCAGTACTTC. V gene TRBV29-1 combines with J gene TRBJ2-7; 10 nucleotides align to TRBD1. Trimming at V came to 8 bases and at J to 3 bases, leaving 7 bases not matched to a gene. The germline V gene has CDR1 SQVTM and CDR2 ANQGSEA. This CDR3 region has 13 residues.

The genes are TRBV7-2 and TRBJ1-2; D gene ambiguous. This CDR3 has 14 amino acids. The V and J ends lost 2 bases and 3 bases respectively, with 10 bases between them. Per the germline V gene, CDR1 is SGHTA and CDR2 is FQGNSA. CDR3 residues: CASSLPGMDYGYTF. As DNA, the CDR3 is TGTGCCAGCAGCTTACCCGGGATGGACTATGGCTACACCTTC.

This rearrangement joins TRBV5-1 to TRBJ1-1; 8 nucleotides align to TRBD1. Germline assignment: CDR1 SGHRS and CDR2 YFSETQ. The J segment lost 10 bases and the V segment lost 0 bases, leaving 20 bases of the junction unmatched. The CDR3 is made up of 18 amino acids. CDR3 sequence (DNA): TGCGCCAGCAGCTTGGGATATAAGACAGGGGCGAGAACAATGGGAGCTTTCTTT. Translating it yields CASSLGYKTGARTMGAFF.

The chain combines TRBV5-3 with TRBJ2-3; 9 bases fit TRBD2. TRBV5-3 is assigned to the ORF class and has an uncertain function. The CDR3 is 17 amino acids. With V trimmed by 3 bases and J by 5 bases, 13 bases remained unmatched. CDR3 sequence (DNA): TGTGCCAGAAGCTCTAACCTAGCGGGAACGAGAGGAGATACGCAGTATTTT. It specifies CARSSNLAGTRGDTQYF.

This clone showed up just once. The chain couples TRBV21-1 to TRBJ2-3; the table's D call, TRBD2, has no DNA check behind it. TRBV21-1 is deemed a pseudogene. The CDR3 length is 15 residues. CDR3 in DNA: TGTGCCAGCAGCACCGGCGGGAGGGCCAGAGATACGCAGTATTTT. Translating it yields CASSTGGRARDTQYF.

This clone appeared a few times. J is TRBJ1-2 and V is TRBV7-2, with a tentative D call TRBD1 (5 bases). V dropped 4 bases and J dropped 6 bases, with 12 bases sitting between them. The CDR3 covers 13 residues. Germline V lookup: CDR1 SGHTA, CDR2 FQGNSA. This chain's CDR3 is CASSSSGGNGYTF. DNA for the CDR3: TGTGCCAGCAGCTCCAGCGGGGGAAATGGCTACACCTTC.

The V and J genes are TRBV19 and TRBJ1-5; D is possibly TRBD1 (6 bases). This CDR3 contains 15 residues. Trimming removed 8 bases from V and 5 bases from J, with 19 bases in between. The germline gives CDR1 LNHDA, CDR2 SQIVND (reference sequence). The CDR3 nucleotides read TGTGCCAGTTCACAGGGAGGGGCAGGAGATCAGCCCCAGCATTTT. Translating it yields CASSQGGAGDQPQHF.

The gene calls are TRBV7-9 and TRBJ1-1, with 9 bases lining up with TRBD1. CDR1 is SEHNR, CDR2 FQNEAQ, per germline (reference sequence). The CDR3 sequence is 15 residues long. The junction had 6 bases not matched to a gene; V was cut back by 3 bases and J by 4 bases. CDR3 amino acids: CASSFEQGAGTEAFF. CDR3 DNA: TGTGCCAGCAGCTTCGAACAGGGGGCGGGCACTGAAGCTTTCTTT.

This clone was picked up a small number of times. CDR3 region: CASRDQQETQYF. The CDR3 DNA follows: TGTGCCAGCAGAGATCAGCAAGAGACCCAGTACTTC. The chain carries TRBV3-1 (or the pseudogene TRBV3-2) and TRBJ2-5; no clear D gene. V dropped 6 bases and J dropped 2 bases, with 7 bases sitting between them. CDR1 LGHDT and CDR2 YNNKEL come from the germline V gene (reference sequence). The CDR3 is 12 amino acids.

This clone was seen only once. The V and J genes are TRBV5-6 and TRBJ2-1, with 9 bases matching TRBD1. The germline V gene encodes CDR1 SGHDT and CDR2 YYEEEE. Unmatched junction bases numbered 3, after V lost 4 bases and J lost 4 bases. The CDR3 covers 14 residues. CDR3 coding DNA: TGTGCCAGCAGCCTTGGACAGGGGTACAATGAGCAGTTCTTC. This encodes CASSLGQGYNEQFF.